These 7 T cell receptor beta chains were all obtained from the same sample, sequenced in a study of glioma-infiltrating T cells. TCR alpha and beta CDR3 regions were amplified from RNA using iRepertoire nested multiplex PCR. MiXCR was run by TCRdb on the multiplex PCR reads, yielding one entry per CDR3 protein. The data show more than 95,000 distinct CDR3 sequences, about 30% seen once. The source material was glioma tissue, nonneoplastic brain tissue, or PBMCs (not recorded which). The source is a human donor with low-grade glioma or glioblastoma, undergoing nonglioma brain surgery, or in good health (not recorded which).

In this sample, this clonotype turned up a few times. This rearrangement joins TRBV19 to TRBJ1-1; 8 nucleotides align to TRBD1. Germline-derived CDR1 and CDR2 are LNHDA and SQIVND (reference sequence). The CDR3 contains 13 residues. The J segment lost 5 bases and the V segment lost 8 bases, leaving 7 bases of the junction unmatched. The CDR3 here is CASQQGGSTEAFF. Written as DNA, the CDR3 is TGTGCCAGTCAACAGGGGGGGTCGACTGAAGCTTTCTTT.

This clonotype was counted many times. The chain has TRBV20-1 and TRBJ2-1, with D tentatively TRBD2 (5 bases). Germline lookup yields CDR1 DFQATT and CDR2 SNEGSKA (reference sequence). Trimming took off 0 bases at V and 3 bases at J, with 18 bases between the two ends. This CDR3 is built from 17 residues. The CDR3 DNA reads as TGCAGTGCTAGAGATTGGCCGGGAACCCTTTTCTACAATGAGCAGTTCTTC. Encoded protein: CSARDWPGTLFYNEQFF.

This clonotype has ten or more counts. The V gene is TRBV27, the J gene TRBJ2-1, with 9 bases fitting TRBD1. Germline trimming cut 7 bases from V and 9 bases from J; bases unmatched to any gene: 7. CDR1 is MNHEY, CDR2 SMNVEV, per germline (reference sequence). CDR3 length equals 13 residues. CDR3 in DNA: TGTGCCAGCATCGGGACAGGGTCTCCTGAGCAGTTCTTC. Encoded protein: CASIGTGSPEQFF.

In regard to this clonotype: A much larger clone is a single base away; this may be a read error. This rearrangement joins TRBV3-1 to TRBJ1-1; D is undetermined. This CDR3 region has 13 residues. Germline values: CDR1 LGHDT, CDR2 YNNKEL (reference sequence). This CDR3 reads CASSQGWRTAAFF. CDR3 nucleotide sequence: TGTGCCAGCAGCCAGGGGTGGCGGACTGCAGCTTTCTTT.

This clonotype was detected ten times or more. The V gene is TRBV3-1, the J gene TRBJ1-5; D not resolved. CDR1 and CDR2 (germline): LGHDT, YNNKEL (reference sequence). The germline V and J ends were trimmed by 2 bases and 7 bases, with 9 bases remaining between them. The CDR3 has 13 residues. CDR3 DNA sequence: TGTGCCAGCAGCCAACTAAACGAACAGCCCCAGCATTTT. As protein: CASSQLNEQPQHF.

The table lists this clonotype with a few counts. The chain couples TRBV29-1 to TRBJ2-2, with D maybe TRBD2 (7 bases). The CDR3 consists of 13 residues. V was shortened by 4 bases and J by 7 bases, with 13 bases between the two germline ends. Germline V gene data show CDR1 as SQVTM and CDR2 as ANQGSEA. This chain's CDR3 is CSVVVGGHGELFF. In DNA form, the CDR3 reads TGCAGCGTTGTGGTGGGGGGGCACGGGGAGCTGTTTTTT.

About this clonotype: Possible read error: a much larger clone is one base away. J is TRBJ2-1 and V is TRBV27; 9 positions match TRBD2. Germline assignment: CDR1 MNHEY and CDR2 SMNVEV (reference sequence). This CDR3 comprises 14 residues. CDR3 nucleotides: TGTGCCTGCAGTTTATCCGCGGGGGGGGGTGAGCAGTTCTTC. Protein sequence: CACSLSAGGGEQFF.